The clone carrying this T cell receptor (beta chain) showed up just a few times. Its antigen is unidentified. The sample belongs to a study of blood T cells in healthy people across ages. Findings and limits, study-wide: Researchers judged that diversity estimates from one million T cells fell short of true values. Diversity was higher, and naive CD4+ cells more numerous, in long-lived donors than in aged donors.

Healthy Caucasians from Russia aged roughly 6 to 95 served as donors. The authors drew around 9.3 milliliters of peripheral blood from each donor. CDR3 length: 16 amino acids. V shed 2 bases and J shed 3 bases, with 17 bases lying between them. For the second PCR, which ran for roughly 6 to 12 cycles, a sample-barcoded 5' primer and a J-beta primer mix were used. TCRdb used MiXCR to reprocess the 5' RACE reads, holding one entry per CDR3 protein. The profile shows some 1.6 million distinct CDR3 sequences, approximately 32% of them singletons. The TCR sequence derives from a woman in her twenties or thirties in good health. Sequencing was performed on blood. The chain links TRBV12-3 or TRBV12-4 to TRBJ2-7; the D gene could be TRBD1 or TRBD2 (6 bases each). CDR3 DNA: TGTGCCAGCAGTTTAAGAGCAGGGGCCGGGAGCTACGAGCAGTACTTC. Its translation: CASSLRAGAGSYEQYF.